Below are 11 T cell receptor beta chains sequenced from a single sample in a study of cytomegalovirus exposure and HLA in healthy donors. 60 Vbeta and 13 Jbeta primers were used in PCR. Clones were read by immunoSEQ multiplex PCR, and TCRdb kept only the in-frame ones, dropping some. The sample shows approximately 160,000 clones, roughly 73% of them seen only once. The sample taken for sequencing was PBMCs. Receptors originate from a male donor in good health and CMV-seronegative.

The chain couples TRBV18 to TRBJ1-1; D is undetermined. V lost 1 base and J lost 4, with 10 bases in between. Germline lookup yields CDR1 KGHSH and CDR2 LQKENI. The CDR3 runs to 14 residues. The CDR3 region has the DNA TGTGCCAGCTCACCACAGGGAGGGAGCACTGAAGCTTTCTTT. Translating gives CASSPQGGSTEAFF.

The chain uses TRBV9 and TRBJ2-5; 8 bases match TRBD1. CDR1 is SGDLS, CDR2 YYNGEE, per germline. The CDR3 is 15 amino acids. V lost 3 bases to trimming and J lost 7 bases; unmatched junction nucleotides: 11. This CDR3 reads CASSEGQGLVWTQYF. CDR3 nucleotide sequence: TGTGCCAGCAGCGAAGGACAGGGCCTGGTGTGGACCCAGTACTTC. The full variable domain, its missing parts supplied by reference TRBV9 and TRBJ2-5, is DSGVTQTPKHLITATGQRVTLRCSPRSGDLSVYWYQQSLDQGLQFLIQYYNGEERAKGNILERFSAQQFPDLHSELNLSSLELGDSALYFCASSEGQGLVWTQYFGPGTRLLVL.

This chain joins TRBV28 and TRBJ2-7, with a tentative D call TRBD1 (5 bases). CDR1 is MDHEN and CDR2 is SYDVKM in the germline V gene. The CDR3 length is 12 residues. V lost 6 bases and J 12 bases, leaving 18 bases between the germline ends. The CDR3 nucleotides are TGTGCCAGCAGACCCCCTGGGGCGTCAAGGTACTTC. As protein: CASRPPGASRYF.

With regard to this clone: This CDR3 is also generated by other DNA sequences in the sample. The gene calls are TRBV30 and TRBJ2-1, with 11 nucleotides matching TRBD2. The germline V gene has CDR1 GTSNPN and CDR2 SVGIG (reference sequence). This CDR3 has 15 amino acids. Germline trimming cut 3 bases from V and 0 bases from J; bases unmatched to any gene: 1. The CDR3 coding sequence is TGTGCCTGGAGGGGGACTAGCGGCTCCTACAATGAGCAGTTCTTC. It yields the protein CAWRGTSGSYNEQFF.

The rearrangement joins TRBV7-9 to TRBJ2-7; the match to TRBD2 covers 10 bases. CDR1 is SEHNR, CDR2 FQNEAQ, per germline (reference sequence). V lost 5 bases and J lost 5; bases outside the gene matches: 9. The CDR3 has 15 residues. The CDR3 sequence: CASSTRAGGPNEQYF. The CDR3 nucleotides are TGTGCCAGCAGCACTCGAGCGGGAGGGCCCAACGAGCAGTACTTC.

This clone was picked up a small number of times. CDR3 coding DNA: TGCAGCGTTTTTGGACTAGAGGGGCAAGAGACCCAGTACTTC. This gives the protein CSVFGLEGQETQYF. The V call is TRBV29-1, the J call TRBJ2-5; TRBD2 agrees at 7 bases. The length of the CDR3 is 14 residues. V lost 5 bases to trimming and J lost 2 bases; unmatched junction nucleotides: 8. The germline gives CDR1 SQVTM, CDR2 ANQGSEA.

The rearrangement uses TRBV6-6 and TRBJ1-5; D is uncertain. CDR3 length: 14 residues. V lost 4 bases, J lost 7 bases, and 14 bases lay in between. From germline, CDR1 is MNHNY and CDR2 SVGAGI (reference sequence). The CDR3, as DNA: TGTGCCAGCAGTTCACGTTGGGAGGGACAGCCCCAGCATTTT. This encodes CASSSRWEGQPQHF.

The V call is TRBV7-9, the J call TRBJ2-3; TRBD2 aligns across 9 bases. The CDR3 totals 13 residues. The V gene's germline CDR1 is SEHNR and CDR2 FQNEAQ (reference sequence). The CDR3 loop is CSGIAGAGDTQYF. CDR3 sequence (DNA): TGTTCCGGCATAGCGGGAGCGGGAGATACGCAGTATTTT.

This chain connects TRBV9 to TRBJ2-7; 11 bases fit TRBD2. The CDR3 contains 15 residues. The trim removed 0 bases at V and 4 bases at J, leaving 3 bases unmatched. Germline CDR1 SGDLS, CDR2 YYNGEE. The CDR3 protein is CASSVGTSGGYEQYF. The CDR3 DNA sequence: TGTGCCAGCAGCGTAGGAACTAGCGGGGGTTACGAGCAGTACTTC.

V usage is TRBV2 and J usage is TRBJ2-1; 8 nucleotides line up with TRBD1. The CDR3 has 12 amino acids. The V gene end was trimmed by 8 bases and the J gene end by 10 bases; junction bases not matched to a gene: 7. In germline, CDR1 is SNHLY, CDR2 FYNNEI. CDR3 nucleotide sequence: TGTGCCAGCCGACAGGGGCAGTGGGAGCAGTTCTTC. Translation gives CASRQGQWEQFF.

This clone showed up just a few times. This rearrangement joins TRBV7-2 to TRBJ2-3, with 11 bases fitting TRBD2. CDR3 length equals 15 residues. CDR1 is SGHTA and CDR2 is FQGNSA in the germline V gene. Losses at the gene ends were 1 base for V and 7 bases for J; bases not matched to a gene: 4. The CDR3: CASSLELAGAYTQYF. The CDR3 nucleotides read TGTGCCAGCAGCTTAGAACTAGCGGGAGCGTATACGCAGTATTTT.